This T cell receptor (beta chain) appears in the sequencing data of a study of T-cell memory formation after mild COVID-19. Study results and limitations: Contracting clones localized mainly to CM and EM when CD4+ and mainly to EMRA when CD8+. The study found balanced CD4/CD8 in clones contracting day 15 to 85 and a CD4+ lean in later expanders. Memory cells collected pre-infection included some clones that later responded, suggesting cross-reactive memory joined.

The V segment lost 5 bases and the J segment 4 bases; nucleotides outside the gene matches: 10. CDR3 length: 16 residues. The table lists this clonotype with a few counts. Its antigen remains unknown. With constant-segment primers, 5'RACE yielded cDNA libraries of TCR alpha and TCR beta that carried sample barcodes and UMIs. TCRdb processed the 5' RACE reads anew with MiXCR; each CDR3 protein has one entry. The sample includes about 300,000 distinct CDR3 sequences, around 19% of them seen just once. This sequence joins TRBV12-3 or TRBV12-4 and TRBJ2-1; 8 positions match TRBD2. Sequencing input: PBMCs or a T cell subset sorted from them (not recorded which). This clonotype was sampled from a young man who had mild COVID-19 (a few samples of this study predate the infection). Cell type and time point are not known. CDR3 loop: CASSLLRGEDYNEQFF. The CDR3 nucleotides are TGTGCCAGCAGTCTTTTGCGGGGGGAAGATTACAATGAGCAGTTCTTC.